This TCR beta chain was sequenced in a study of cytomegalovirus exposure and HLA in healthy donors. Trimming shortened V by 6 bases and J by 1 base, and 6 bases separated the two germline ends. This CDR3 spans 13 amino acids. The germline gives CDR1 SNHLY, CDR2 FYNNEI. Vbeta (60) and Jbeta (13) primers were used in the PCR. Data came from immunoSEQ multiplex PCR; TCRdb stores just in-frame clones and leaves some out. The sample holds some 110,000 clones. The origin of this receptor is a man younger than 35 in good health and CMV-seronegative. The sequencing sample was made of PBMCs. The chain has TRBV2 and TRBJ2-2; D not certain. CDR3 bases: TGTGCCAGCAGGTATATGAACACCGGGGAGCTGTTTTTT. Translation: CASRYMNTGELFF.